A single sample is the source of the 17 T cell receptor beta chains below, sequenced in a study of neurological immune-mediated disorders. TCRdb reanalysed the 5' RACE reads using MiXCR and keeps one entry per CDR3 protein. Among about 46,000 distinct CDR3 sequences, around 10% were seen once, and the ten largest hold about 5.4%. What was sequenced was PBMCs. The receptor source for this set is a man aged 70 or older with HTLV-1-associated myelopathy (HAM/TSP).

This clonotype came up many times. The rearrangement joins TRBV20-1 to TRBJ1-6, with D unclear. Germline values: CDR1 DFQATT, CDR2 SNEGSKA (reference sequence). This CDR3 spans 14 amino acids. Trimming shortened V by 5 bases and J by 9 bases, and 17 bases separated the two germline ends. The CDR3 here is CSAEKGLTGSPLHF. Here the CDR3 DNA reads TGCAGTGCTGAAAAGGGTCTAACGGGTTCACCCCTCCACTTT.

This clonotype was observed many times. The chain uses TRBV14 and TRBJ2-1; 10 nucleotides line up with TRBD2. J gave up 8 bases and V 4 bases, and 20 bases lay outside the gene matches. The germline gives CDR1 SGHDN, CDR2 FVKESK. The CDR3 sequence is 19 residues long. The DNA of the CDR3 is TGTGCCAGCAGCCCCCGACTAGCGGGTAGTCAGAGGACCTCGTATGAGCAGTTCTTC. This translates into CASSPRLAGSQRTSYEQFF.

This clonotype has ten or more counts. This rearrangement joins TRBV12-3 or TRBV12-4 to TRBJ1-4; 7 bases map to TRBD1. CDR3 size: 14 residues. V shed 5 bases and J 4 bases; nucleotides not matched to a gene: 4. This CDR3 is CASSPGQRNEKLFF. The CDR3 coding sequence is TGTGCCAGCAGTCCGGGACAGCGTAATGAAAAACTGTTTTTT.

This clonotype was detected many times. The chain uses TRBV6-5 and TRBJ2-5; tentatively, D is TRBD1 or TRBD2 (6 bases each). The germline V gene encodes CDR1 MNHEY and CDR2 SVGAGI. CDR3 length: 14 amino acids. Deletions cut 6 bases from V and 6 bases from J, with 17 bases between. The CDR3 DNA is TGTGCCAGCAGCTACGGGGGCACGGGCCAGACCCAGTACTTC. This encodes CASSYGGTGQTQYF.

This clonotype has ten or more counts. This sequence joins TRBV27 and TRBJ2-7, with 8 bases aligning to TRBD2. Trimming cost V 3 bases and J 5 bases; bases outside gene matches: 6. The germline V gene encodes CDR1 MNHEY and CDR2 SMNVEV (reference sequence). The CDR3 contains 14 residues. CDR3 sequence: CASSFVAGGHEQYF. Written as DNA, the CDR3 is TGTGCCAGCAGTTTTGTCGCGGGAGGCCACGAGCAGTACTTC.

This clonotype has a handful of counts. The chain combines TRBV29-1 with TRBJ2-3; D not resolved. Germline V lookup: CDR1 SQVTM, CDR2 ANQGSEA. This CDR3 is built from 16 residues. V lost 0 bases, J lost 0 bases, and 13 bases lay in between. The CDR3 spells CSVEDPSGISTDTQYF. CDR3 nucleotides: TGCAGCGTTGAAGATCCGAGTGGGATTAGCACAGATACGCAGTATTTT.

This clonotype was observed at least ten times. The chain has TRBV7-2 and TRBJ2-3; unclear D gene. Germline-derived CDR1 and CDR2 are SGHTA and FQGNSA. The CDR3 has 13 amino acids. Deletions cut 4 bases from V and 8 bases from J, with 13 bases between. The chain's CDR3 is CASSSVWPGTQYF. The CDR3 DNA reads TGTGCCAGCAGCTCCGTTTGGCCGGGTACGCAGTATTTT. Full variable domain (outside the CDR3, taken from reference TRBV7-2 and TRBJ2-3): GAGVSQSPSNKVTEKGKDVELRCDPISGHTALYWYRQSLGQGLEFLIYFQGNSAPDKSGLPSDRFSAERTGGSVSTLTIQRTQQEDSAVYLCASSSVWPGTQYFGPGTRLTVL.

This clonotype was counted ten times or more. The chain couples TRBV5-1 to TRBJ2-1, with D hard to call. The germline V gene has CDR1 SGHRS and CDR2 YFSETQ. This CDR3 contains 13 residues. Trimming took 2 bases from V and 6 from J, leaving 9 bases between them. The CDR3 bases are TGCGCCAGCAGCTTTAGCACAATCAATGAGCAGTTCTTC. Its protein is CASSFSTINEQFF.

This clonotype appeared many times. This chain connects TRBV5-1 to TRBJ1-1; maybe TRBD1 (5 bases). The CDR3 is made up of 14 amino acids. Germline values: CDR1 SGHRS, CDR2 YFSETQ. V lost 4 bases to trimming and J lost 5 bases, with 15 bases between them. The CDR3: CASSRGHLGTEAFF. CDR3 bases: TGCGCCAGCAGCCGTGGACATTTAGGGACTGAAGCTTTCTTT.

In its sample, this clonotype is medium-sized (0.01 to 0.1%). This chain uses TRBV4-2 with TRBJ2-3; unclear D gene. The CDR3 runs 15 residues. CDR1 and CDR2 from the germline V gene are LGHNA and YNFKEQ. V was trimmed by 3 bases and J by 3 bases, leaving 13 bases between them. CDR3 sequence (DNA): TGTGCCAGCAGCCATCCCGCCGGTTTGACAGATACGCAGTATTTT. Protein product: CASSHPAGLTDTQYF.

Many counts were recorded for this clonotype. The gene calls are TRBV5-1 and TRBJ2-1; 9 positions match TRBD2. V shed 3 bases and J 4 bases; nucleotides not matched to a gene: 5. The CDR3 contains 15 residues. The germline CDR1 and CDR2 sequences are SGHRS and YFSETQ. The CDR3: CASSYGLATYNEQFF. In DNA, the CDR3 is TGCGCCAGCAGCTACGGACTAGCGACGTACAATGAGCAGTTCTTC.

This clonotype was seen repeatedly, ten times or more. This chain joins TRBV5-1 and TRBJ2-1; D unresolved. The CDR3 contains 13 residues. The germline V gene has CDR1 SGHRS and CDR2 YFSETQ. V lost 4 bases to trimming and J lost 10 bases, with 15 bases between them. The chain's CDR3 is CASSHLSSAEQFF. The CDR3 coding sequence is TGCGCCAGCAGCCATCTGAGTTCGGCAGAGCAGTTCTTC.

This clonotype was picked up many times. The chain employs TRBV6-2 or TRBV6-3 and TRBJ2-7, with 9 positions matching TRBD2. Germline V lookup: CDR1 MNHEY, CDR2 SVGEGT. V was clipped by 8 bases and J by 4 bases; unmatched bases: 18. This CDR3 region has 17 residues. CDR3 protein: CASHLGMLAGGLYEQYF. The CDR3 coding sequence is TGTGCCAGCCACCTCGGGATGTTGGCGGGAGGGCTATACGAGCAGTACTTC.

This clonotype was found many times. This rearrangement joins TRBV28 to TRBJ2-7; D remains ambiguous. This CDR3 has 11 amino acids. CDR1 and CDR2 from the germline V gene are MDHEN and SYDVKM. Trimming removed 4 bases at V and 4 bases at J, with 5 bases between. CDR3 nucleotides: TGTGCCAGCAGTTCAGAGTACGAGCAGTACTTC. It is translated as CASSSEYEQYF.

This clonotype was detected many times. This sequence joins TRBV6-6 and TRBJ2-3; 11 nucleotides agree with TRBD2. This CDR3 has 16 amino acids. V shed 6 bases, J shed 4 bases, and the junction held 9 bases outside the gene matches. Germline V gives CDR1 MNHNY, CDR2 SVGAGI (reference sequence). The CDR3 region is CASRGISGRVSDTQYF. CDR3 bases: TGTGCCAGCAGAGGAATTAGCGGGAGGGTCTCAGATACGCAGTATTTT.

This clonotype was seen at least ten times. The chain is built from TRBV5-1 and TRBJ1-2; D uncertain. CDR3 length equals 14 residues. Germline V gene sequence: CDR1 SGHRS, CDR2 YFSETQ. Trimming removed 4 bases from V and 4 bases from J, with 14 bases in between. In DNA form, the CDR3 reads TGCGCCAGCAGCCCAGGAACACGGGTCTATGGCTACACCTTC. This encodes CASSPGTRVYGYTF.

In this sample, this clonotype turned up many times. The rearrangement uses TRBV4-1 and TRBJ2-5; 10 bases match TRBD1. Germline V CDR1 and CDR2: MGHRA, YSYEKL. V lost 3 bases and J lost 2; bases outside the gene matches: 6. The CDR3 runs 16 residues. The DNA for the CDR3 is TGCGCCAGCAGCCAGGCACTGGGACAGGGGCAAGAGACCCAGTACTTC. Translated, it gives CASSQALGQGQETQYF.